This TCR beta chain emerged from a study of regulatory T cells in long-lasting Graves disease. Trimming cost V 1 base and J 1 base, with 15 bases left between them. The CDR3 sequence is 16 residues long. Germline CDR1 GTSNPN, CDR2 SVGIG (reference sequence). General study points: TCR diversity was lower in persistent Graves' patients than in newly diagnosed ones. Persistent disease favored TRBV28, TRBJ1-2 and TRBJ2-5.

Arm-PCR with iRepertoire HTBI primers amplified the CDR3 regions for these TCR beta libraries. TCRdb re-called the multiplex PCR reads with MiXCR, one entry per CDR3 protein. This table has some 490,000 distinct CDR3 sequences, around 12% appearing once. Time point in this sample: newly diagnosed GD, antithyroid drugs for less than 3 months. Researchers made the TCR library from RNA that was extracted from PBMCs. Of note for this clonotype: Its antigen is unknown.

These data were also filed under a second study, of T cells in Graves' hyperthyroidism and ophthalmopathy. That report notes: Stable disease denoted Graves' hyperthyroidism without ophthalmopathy progression within 18 months. Expanded thyroid clonotypes (above 0.001) were mostly also found in blood.

The receptor was derived from a woman aged 25-40 years with Graves disease. This chain connects TRBV30 to TRBJ2-3; D unresolved. This specimen consisted of peripheral blood mononuclear cells (PBMCs), obtained at new diagnosis, from a patient treated with antithyroid drugs. The CDR3 nucleotides read TGTGCCTGGAGTGCGCCCAGGAGTGTGGGCACAGATACGCAGTATTTT. Translation: CAWSAPRSVGTDTQYF.